The rows below give T cell receptor beta chains drawn from one sample of a study of blood T cells in healthy people across ages. TCRdb ran MiXCR on the 5' RACE reads and lists one entry per CDR3 protein. Of 450,000 to 700,000 distinct CDR3 sequences in the sample, roughly 29% were seen once. Sequenced input: blood. All receptors come from a woman between 70 and 85 years old in good health. Both conserved end residues are part of each CDR3. D genes are given only for firm matches. A clone size is listed for some rows: how often the clone was seen (once, few, many), or a class if it is expanded.

j_call clone_size v_call d_call cdr3_nt cdr3_aa
TRBJ2-1 . TRBV5-5 . TGTGCCAGCAGCCAGACCCTGGATGAGCAGTTCTTC CASSQTLDEQFF
TRBJ2-1 few TRBV7-2 . TGTGCCAGCAGCTTAGGGAGCGTTAGCTCCTACAATGAGCAGTTCTTC CASSLGSVSSYNEQFF
TRBJ2-7 few TRBV7-2 TRBD2 TGTGCCAGCAGCCCCGCTAGCGGGAGGCCCTACGAGCAGTACTTC CASSPASGRPYEQYF
TRBJ2-3 few TRBV9 . TGTGCCAGCAGCGTAAGTGGCCACACAGATACGCAGTATTTT CASSVSGHTDTQYF
TRBJ2-5 few TRBV6-1 . TGTGCCAGCAGTGTTACTAGAGTTGAGACCCAGTACTTC CASSVTRVETQYF
TRBJ2-6 . TRBV19 . TGTGCCAGTAGTATCCTCTCTGGGGCCAACGTCCTGACTTTC CASSILSGANVLTF
TRBJ2-1 few TRBV2 . TGTGCCAGCAGTGAATCCCTAGGGGTAAATGAGCAGTTCTTC CASSESLGVNEQFF
TRBJ1-2 . TRBV5-1 TRBD1 TGCGCCAGCAGCGACAGGGACCTGGGGGGCTACACCTTC CASSDRDLGGYTF
TRBJ2-7 many TRBV7-2 . TGTGCCAGCAGCGCCCCCTTTAAGGAGCAGTACTTC CASSAPFKEQYF
TRBJ2-2 . TRBV5-1 TRBD1 TGCGCCAGCAGCGGGACAGGGTCAAACGGGGAGCTGTTTTTT CASSGTGSNGELFF
TRBJ1-2 few TRBV4-3 . TGCGCCAGCAGCCAAGACCCCGGGACCTCTATGGGCTACACCTTC CASSQDPGTSMGYTF
TRBJ1-1 few TRBV6-5 . TGTGCCAGCAACCCCGGGTGGGAAAACACTGAAACTTTCTTT CASNPGWENTETFF
TRBJ1-2 few TRBV12-3/TRBV12-4 . TGTGCCAGCACCCGACGGGACTCGGGGTATGGCTACACCTTC CASTRRDSGYGYTF
TRBJ1-2 few TRBV15 . TGTGCCACCAGCAGAGCCGTCGGGGGGCACTCGGGCTATGGCTACACCTTC CATSRAVGGHSGYGYTF
TRBJ2-2 few TRBV5-1 . TGCGCCAGCAGCTTAAGGGGCCCGGGAAGGGGCCAGAACACCGGGGAGCTGTTTTTT CASSLRGPGRGQNTGELFF
TRBJ2-4 few TRBV29-1 . TGCAGCGTTGAAACCCTCGTAGCCAAAAACATTCAGTACTTC CSVETLVAKNIQYF
TRBJ1-1 few TRBV15 TRBD1 TGTGCCACCAGCACTACCCCCGACAGGGACACTGAAGCTTTCTTT CATSTTPDRDTEAFF
TRBJ2-4 . TRBV7-9 TRBD2 TGTGCCAGCAGCTATCTAGCGGGGCTTCCACGCATTCAGTACTTC CASSYLAGLPRIQYF
TRBJ1-1 . TRBV6-5 . TGTGCCAGCAGTTACGAGGGGAAGGACACTGAAGCTTTCTTT CASSYEGKDTEAFF
TRBJ1-2 few TRBV15 TRBD1 TGTGCCACCAGCACCCCGACAGGGACAGCCAACTATGGCTACACCTTC CATSTPTGTANYGYTF
TRBJ1-2 . TRBV5-6 . TGTGCCAGCAGCTTGAATAAACGGAGCGTTCTCAGTATCTATGGCTACACCTTC CASSLNKRSVLSIYGYTF
TRBJ2-6 few TRBV12-3/TRBV12-4 . TGTGCCAGCAGGGAATCCGGGGCCAACGTCCTGACTTTC CASRESGANVLTF
TRBJ1-1 few TRBV11-2 . TGTGCCAGCAGCTTAACGACAAGCACTGAAGCTTTCTTT CASSLTTSTEAFF
TRBJ1-5 few TRBV27 . TGTGCCTGCAGTTTCGTATTTCGGGGGAATCAGCCCCAGCATTTT CACSFVFRGNQPQHF
TRBJ2-1 few TRBV29-1 . TGCAGCTCATACAGCTACAATGAGCAGTTCTTC CSSYSYNEQFF
TRBJ2-3 few TRBV7-3 TRBD2 TGTGCCAGCAGCCCAAAAGGAGGGACTAGCGGGGGCCGATATATTAGCACAGATACGCAGTATTTT CASSPKGGTSGGRYISTDTQYF
TRBJ2-1 . TRBV5-1 . TGTGCCAGCAGCCAAGCGGGCTCCCACAATGAGCAGTTCTTC CASSQAGSHNEQFF
TRBJ2-7 . TRBV6-6 . TGTGCCAGCACCGGACACCGAGCCTCCTACGAGCAGTACTTC CASTGHRASYEQYF
TRBJ2-5 few TRBV18 TRBD2 TGTGCCAGCTCACCATGGCCAGCGGGGGTAAACCAAGAGACCCAGTACTTC CASSPWPAGVNQETQYF
TRBJ1-1 many TRBV6-5 . TGTGCCAGCAGTTACAGTGGGGGCCGGACTGAAGCTTTCTTT CASSYSGGRTEAFF
TRBJ2-1 . TRBV25-1 . TGTGCCAGCAGTGACAGTTCGACTTACAATGAGCAGTTCTTC CASSDSSTYNEQFF
TRBJ2-6 many TRBV6-5 . TGTGCCAGCACCAAGACAGTTTACTCTGGGGCCAACGTCCTGACTTTC CASTKTVYSGANVLTF
TRBJ1-2 few TRBV29-1 TRBD1 TGCAGCGTGGACGGGACAGGGGAGAACTATGGCTACACCTTC CSVDGTGENYGYTF